These T cell receptor beta chains were read from a single sample in a study of T cell changes during pregnancy in multiple sclerosis. TCRdb's table, derived via immunoSEQ multiplex PCR, lists solely in-frame clones and lacks some. The table records roughly 110,000 clones, about 90% of them present only once. The sample was peripheral blood, taken in the third trimester of pregnancy. The receptors originated from a female donor in good health, enrolled as a control in a pregnancy study. Each CDR3 is given with its conserved first and last residue. D genes are given only for firm matches. Clone size is not always given. Where it is, it says once, few, many or a class for expanded clones.

CDR3: CASQAGGSYEQYF; DNA: TGTGCCAGCCAAGCAGGGGGCTCCTACGAGCAGTACTTC; size: -; D: TRBD1; V: TRBV6-1; J: TRBJ2-7
CDR3: CASSLSPTGIIGYTF; DNA: TGTGCCAGCAGCTTATCCCCGACAGGGATAATTGGCTACACCTTC; size: -; D: TRBD1; V: TRBV7-2; J: TRBJ1-2
CDR3: CAWSRTNNSPLHF; DNA: TGTGCCTGGAGTCGAACAAATAATTCACCCCTCCACTTT; size: -; D: -; V: TRBV30; J: TRBJ1-6
CDR3: CASSLGQVNTEAFF; DNA: TGTGCCAGCAGCTTAGGTCAGGTGAACACTGAAGCTTTCTTT; size: once; D: -; V: TRBV7-2; J: TRBJ1-1
CDR3: CAWSAGSGNTIYF; DNA: TGTGCCTGGAGTGCCGGGTCTGGAAACACCATATATTTT; size: once; D: -; V: TRBV30; J: TRBJ1-3
CDR3: CAINQGQGPYEQYF; DNA: TGTGCCATAAACCAAGGACAGGGCCCCTACGAGCAGTACTTC; size: -; D: TRBD1; V: TRBV10-3; J: TRBJ2-7
CDR3: CASSIQGVAEAFF; DNA: TGTGCCAGTAGTATACAGGGGGTGGCTGAAGCTTTCTTT; size: -; D: TRBD1; V: TRBV19; J: TRBJ1-1
CDR3: CASREGLAGSAYNEQFF; DNA: TGTGCCAGCAGGGAGGGCCTAGCGGGGAGCGCCTACAATGAGCAGTTCTTC; size: -; D: TRBD2; V: TRBV9; J: TRBJ2-1
CDR3: CASSLTGDEAFF; DNA: TGTGCCAGCAGCTTAACGGGGGATGAAGCTTTCTTT; size: -; D: -; V: TRBV11-3; J: TRBJ1-1
CDR3: CASSPRDNEQFF; DNA: TGTGCCAGTAGCCCCCGGGACAATGAGCAGTTCTTC; size: -; D: -; V: TRBV19; J: TRBJ2-1
CDR3: CASSLEGQPIYGYTF; DNA: TGCGCCAGCAGCTTGGAAGGACAGCCAATCTATGGCTACACCTTC; size: -; D: -; V: TRBV5-1; J: TRBJ1-2
CDR3: CASSPLGAAGSQETQYF; DNA: TGTGCCAGCAGCCCGCTTGGAGCAGCGGGGAGCCAAGAGACCCAGTACTTC; size: -; D: TRBD2; V: TRBV13; J: TRBJ2-5
CDR3: CASSLQTATNEKLFF; DNA: TGTGCCAGCAGCCTTCAGACAGCAACTAATGAAAAACTGTTTTTT; size: -; D: -; V: TRBV14; J: TRBJ1-4
CDR3: CASSSTGSNEKLFF; DNA: TGTGCCAGCAGCTCAACCGGGAGCAATGAAAAACTGTTTTTT; size: -; D: -; V: TRBV5-4; J: TRBJ1-4
CDR3: CASSTGQGAQEQYF; DNA: TGTGCCAGCAGTACGGGACAGGGGGCGCAAGAGCAGTACTTC; size: -; D: TRBD1; V: TRBV6-5; J: TRBJ2-7
CDR3: CATSRDSQETQYF; DNA: TGTGCCACCAGCAGGGACAGTCAAGAGACCCAGTACTTC; size: -; D: -; V: TRBV15; J: TRBJ2-5
CDR3: CASSYRNFYEQYF; DNA: TGTGCCAGCAGTTACAGAAACTTCTACGAGCAGTACTTC; size: -; D: -; V: TRBV6-5; J: TRBJ2-7
CDR3: CASSVMRQTTYEQYF; DNA: TGTGCCAGCAGTGTTATGCGGCAGACCACCTACGAGCAGTACTTC; size: -; D: -; V: TRBV6-6; J: TRBJ2-7
CDR3: CASCEAAGQYF; DNA: TGTGCCAGCTGTGAAGCTGCGGGGCAGTACTTC; size: once; D: -; V: TRBV6-1; J: TRBJ2-7
CDR3: CASRAGGSGGELFF; DNA: TGTGCCAGCAGGGCCGGCGGCTCGGGCGGGGAGCTGTTTTTT; size: -; D: -; V: TRBV9; J: TRBJ2-2
CDR3: CASSIDREYGYTF; DNA: TGTGCCAGTAGTATCGACAGGGAGTATGGCTACACCTTC; size: -; D: TRBD1; V: TRBV19; J: TRBJ1-2
CDR3: CASSNPSAGGPETQYF; DNA: TGTGCCAGCAGTAACCCCTCGGCGGGGGGGCCGGAGACCCAGTACTTC; size: -; D: TRBD2; V: TRBV27; J: TRBJ2-5
CDR3: CASSITSGLPGEQYF; DNA: TGTGCCAGCAGTATAACCTCGGGACTACCTGGGGAGCAGTACTTC; size: -; D: TRBD2; V: TRBV9; J: TRBJ2-7
CDR3: CASSIRTGGEKLFF; DNA: TGTGCCAGTAGTATCCGGACAGGGGGTGAAAAACTGTTTTTT; size: -; D: TRBD1; V: TRBV19; J: TRBJ1-4
CDR3: CASSDEGGVTEAFF; DNA: TGTGCCAGCAGTGATGAGGGTGGTGTCACTGAAGCTTTCTTT; size: -; D: -; V: TRBV6-1; J: TRBJ1-1
CDR3: CASRGLTGELFF; DNA: TGTGCCAGCAGAGGACTAACCGGGGAGCTGTTTTTT; size: -; D: -; V: TRBV5-4; J: TRBJ2-2
CDR3: CASSLAQERIAEQYF; DNA: TGTGCCAGCAGCTTAGCTCAAGAGCGAATTGCCGAGCAGTACTTC; size: -; D: -; V: TRBV7-8; J: TRBJ2-7
CDR3: CASSMDRVGNTIYF; DNA: TGTGCCAGCAGCATGGACAGGGTCGGAAACACCATATATTTT; size: -; D: TRBD1; V: TRBV5-4; J: TRBJ1-3
CDR3: CAPSGGRTDTQYF; DNA: TGTGCCCCTTCGGGGGGGCGGACAGATACGCAGTATTTT; size: -; D: TRBD2; V: TRBV9; J: TRBJ2-3
CDR3: CSVVGDSYEQYF; DNA: TGCAGCGTTGTAGGAGATAGCTACGAGCAGTACTTC; size: -; D: -; V: TRBV29-1; J: TRBJ2-7
CDR3: CAWGRGLAGYNEQFF; DNA: TGTGCCTGGGGTAGGGGACTAGCGGGATACAATGAGCAGTTCTTC; size: -; D: TRBD2; V: TRBV30; J: TRBJ2-1
CDR3: CASSAGGHTNTGELFF; DNA: TGTGCCAGCAGTGCCGGGGGGCATACGAACACCGGGGAGCTGTTTTTT; size: -; D: -; V: TRBV6-4; J: TRBJ2-2
CDR3: CASSLPSLNTEAFF; DNA: TGCGCCAGCAGCCTTCCCTCGTTGAACACTGAAGCTTTCTTT; size: once; D: -; V: TRBV5-1; J: TRBJ1-1
CDR3: CASSYDREAGNTIYF; DNA: TGTGCCAGCAGTTACGACAGGGAAGCTGGAAACACCATATATTTT; size: -; D: TRBD1; V: TRBV6-5; J: TRBJ1-3
CDR3: CASSTFPGQGDHQPQHF; DNA: TGTGCCAGCAGCACCTTCCCGGGACAGGGGGACCATCAGCCCCAGCATTTT; size: -; D: TRBD1; V: TRBV7-9; J: TRBJ1-5
CDR3: CASSSQGYGYTF; DNA: TGTGCCAGCAGTTCACAGGGGTATGGCTACACCTTC; size: -; D: TRBD1; V: TRBV28; J: TRBJ1-2
CDR3: CASKNGGDTGELFF; DNA: TGTGCCAGTAAAAACGGGGGGGACACCGGGGAGCTGTTTTTT; size: -; D: TRBD2; V: TRBV19; J: TRBJ2-2
CDR3: CAWSVPRQGREKLFF; DNA: TGTGCCTGGAGTGTTCCGCGACAGGGAAGGGAAAAACTGTTTTTT; size: -; D: TRBD1; V: TRBV30; J: TRBJ1-4
CDR3: CASRNGVIGNEQYF; DNA: TGTGCCAGCAGAAACGGGGTAATAGGAAACGAGCAGTACTTC; size: -; D: -; V: TRBV11-3; J: TRBJ2-7